This T cell receptor beta chain is from a study of shared clonotypes between healthy human individuals. Study-wide findings and caveats: Generation probabilities were higher for clonotypes shared across all four sorted-subset donors than for unshared ones.

About this clone itself: The antigen is unknown.

The protocol was immunoSEQ multiplex PCR, while the TCRdb copy is restricted to in-frame clones and leaves out a portion. The sample has roughly 2,000,000 clones; roughly 93% are singletons. Selected positively for CCR7 and CD45RO-negative, naive CD8 cells excluded terminally differentiated effector memory CD45RA+ cells. All of the donors resided in Nashville, Tennessee, and each was a Caucasian adult. Material for sequencing was naive CD8+ T cells from PBMCs. This TCR derives from a man aged 18 to 29 in good health. Some clones in this sample may be carry-over from other donors' samples.

CDR3 loop: CASSKSGTRGQETQYF. The CDR3 DNA sequence: TGTGCCAGCAGTAAATCCGGGACTAGGGGTCAAGAGACCCAGTACTTC. The chain links TRBV28 to TRBJ2-5, with TRBD2 identical over 8 bases. With V trimmed by 5 bases and J by 2 bases, 10 bases remained unmatched. Germline CDR1 reads MDHEN; CDR2 reads SYDVKM. This CDR3 has 16 residues.